A single sample is the source of the 30 T cell receptor beta chains below, sequenced in a study of PD-1 blockade in mismatch repair-deficient tumors. Generated by immunoSEQ multiplex PCR, the TCRdb table keeps only in-frame clones and is missing some. Among around 120,000 clones listed, 85% to 90% were seen once. Sequences were derived from peripheral blood, sampled 44 weeks after starting pembrolizumab. The receptor source for this set is an adult with mismatch repair-deficient cancer.

The chain joins TRBV19 to TRBJ2-1, with 8 bases aligning to TRBD2. The germline V gene encodes CDR1 LNHDA and CDR2 SQIVND (reference sequence). CDR3 size: 15 residues. V dropped 4 bases and J dropped 4; count of bases not matched to a gene: 6. The CDR3 sequence: CASSNVAGGYNEQFF. The CDR3 nucleotides read TGTGCCAGTAGTAATGTGGCGGGGGGTTACAATGAGCAGTTCTTC. The variable domain in full, with the rest retrieved from reference TRBV19 and TRBJ2-1, is DGGITQSPKYLFRKEGQNVTLSCEQNLNHDAMYWYRQDPGQGLRLIYYSQIVNDFQKGDIAEGYSVSREKKESFPLTVTSAQKNPTAFYLCASSNVAGGYNEQFFGPGTRLTVL.

The genes are TRBV6-1 and TRBJ2-7; tentative D call: TRBD2 (5 bases). The CDR3 runs 14 residues. CDR1 is MNHNS and CDR2 is SASEGT in the germline V gene. Trimming shortened V by 7 bases and J by 5 bases, and 18 bases separated the two germline ends. The CDR3 nucleotides read TGTGCCAGCACTCCCAACGGGGAAACAAACGAGCAGTACTTC. It specifies CASTPNGETNEQYF.

The genes are TRBV11-1 and TRBJ2-7; tentatively, D is TRBD1 (6 bases). This CDR3 region has 12 residues. V was cut by 5 bases and J by 7 bases, with 12 bases left in between. Germline CDR1 and CDR2: SGHAT and FQDESV (reference sequence). CDR3 region: CASSLDRREQYF. The CDR3, as DNA: TGTGCCAGCAGCCTCGACAGGCGTGAGCAGTACTTC.

This clone has just a few counts. The chain links TRBV5-1 to TRBJ2-7, with TRBD1 matching over 9 bases. Germline CDR1 SGHRS, CDR2 YFSETQ. This CDR3 is 13 amino acids long. V dropped 4 bases and J dropped 5; count of bases not matched to a gene: 4. The CDR3 loop is CASSLGQGHEQYF. DNA of the CDR3: TGCGCCAGCAGCCTGGGACAGGGCCACGAGCAGTACTTC. The complete variable domain, with remaining parts taken from reference TRBV5-1 and TRBJ2-7, reads KAGVTQTPRYLIKTRGQQVTLSCSPISGHRSVSWYQQTPGQGLQFLFEYFSETQRNKGNFPGRFSGRQFSNSRSEMNVSTLELGDSALYLCASSLGQGHEQYFGPGTRLTVT.

The chain has TRBV7-9 and TRBJ2-1, with unresolved D. This CDR3 region has 15 residues. Germline V gene data show CDR1 as SEHNR and CDR2 as FQNEAQ (reference sequence). V was trimmed by 1 base and J by 0 bases, leaving 7 bases between them. This chain's CDR3 is CASSLDTRSYNEQFF. DNA of the CDR3: TGTGCCAGCAGCTTAGACACCCGCTCCTACAATGAGCAGTTCTTC.

The rearrangement joins TRBV5-6 to TRBJ1-3; the match to TRBD1 covers 9 bases. The ends lost 3 bases at V and 1 base at J; junction bases unmatched: 14. The CDR3 is 19 amino acids. Germline V gives CDR1 SGHDT, CDR2 YYEEEE. Here the CDR3 reads CASSSNNPGTGSSGNTIYF. In DNA form, the CDR3 reads TGTGCCAGCAGCTCTAATAACCCCGGGACAGGGTCTTCTGGAAACACCATATATTTT.

The chain couples TRBV29-1 to TRBJ2-1; tentatively, D is TRBD1 or TRBD2 (5 bases each). In germline, CDR1 is SQVTM, CDR2 ANQGSEA. CDR3 size: 12 residues. V dropped 4 bases and J dropped 9 bases, with 13 bases sitting between them. CDR3 protein: CSVGGVYAEQFF. Here the CDR3 DNA reads TGCAGCGTTGGAGGGGTATATGCTGAGCAGTTCTTC.

The chain uses TRBV5-1 and TRBJ2-7, with 8 bases identical to TRBD1. Germline CDR1 is SGHRS and CDR2 is YFSETQ. This CDR3 contains 13 residues. Trimming at V came to 4 bases and at J to 2 bases, leaving 2 bases not matched to a gene. This CDR3 is CASSRGQAYEQYF. Here the CDR3 DNA reads TGCGCCAGCAGCCGGGGACAGGCCTACGAGCAGTACTTC.

The chain links TRBV19 to TRBJ2-7; 12 bases fit TRBD2. This CDR3 is 14 amino acids long. Germline values: CDR1 LNHDA, CDR2 SQIVND (reference sequence). Germline trimming cut 10 bases from V and 0 bases from J; bases unmatched to any gene: 4. The CDR3 region has the DNA TGTGCCACCAAGACTAGCGGGAGCTCCTACGAGCAGTACTTC. It specifies CATKTSGSSYEQYF.

This CDR3 reads CASSYSWTSGYNEQFF. The CDR3 DNA follows: TGTGCCAGCAGTTACTCGTGGACTAGCGGATACAATGAGCAGTTCTTC. The chain joins TRBV6-6 to TRBJ2-1; 10 bases line up with TRBD2. V lost 0 bases to trimming and J lost 4 bases; unmatched junction nucleotides: 3. Germline V gene lookup returns CDR1 MNHNY and CDR2 SVGAGI (reference sequence). The CDR3 is 16 residues long.

The V and J genes are TRBV28 and TRBJ2-7, with D possibly being TRBD1 (6 bases). The CDR3 totals 14 residues. Trimming cost V 10 bases and J 0 bases, with 16 bases left between them. Per germline, CDR1 MDHEN and CDR2 SYDVKM. The CDR3 reads CATYDRTSSYEQYF. DNA of the CDR3: TGTGCCACCTATGACAGGACGAGCTCCTACGAGCAGTACTTC.

This clone has only one observation. The chain links TRBV2 to TRBJ2-3; 14 bases map to TRBD2. With 7 bases clipped from V and 3 bases from J, the junction kept 12 bases outside the gene matches. The length of the CDR3 is 18 residues. Germline loops: CDR1 SNHLY, CDR2 FYNNEI. The CDR3 sequence: CASTPRLAGGPGTDTQYF. CDR3 in DNA: TGTGCCAGCACCCCAAGACTAGCGGGAGGGCCAGGGACAGATACGCAGTATTTT.

This chain uses TRBV2 with TRBJ1-5; D unclear. The CDR3 is 12 residues long. V gave up 6 bases and J gave up 5 bases, with 8 bases separating them. Germline assignment: CDR1 SNHLY and CDR2 FYNNEI. The DNA for the CDR3 is TGTGCCAGCAGGAGGGTTGATCAGCCCCAGCATTTT. This gives the protein CASRRVDQPQHF.

This sequence joins TRBV4-1 and TRBJ2-2; D possibly corresponds to TRBD1 (6 bases). Germline V gives CDR1 MGHRA, CDR2 YSYEKL. Trimming stripped 1 base from V and 4 bases from J, with 13 bases between. This CDR3 spans 16 amino acids. The CDR3 sequence is CASSQGLGAGTGELFF. DNA of the CDR3: TGCGCCAGCAGCCAAGGATTGGGGGCGGGCACCGGGGAGCTGTTTTTT.

The CDR3 region has the DNA TGTGCCTGGAGTGTAGACTGGGGCAATCAGCCCCAGCATTTT. It is translated as CAWSVDWGNQPQHF. This rearrangement joins TRBV30 to TRBJ1-5; D not certain. This CDR3 comprises 14 residues. Looked up from germline, CDR1 is GTSNPN and CDR2 is SVGIG (reference sequence). V was pared by 0 bases and J by 2 bases, with 8 bases between.

The table lists this clone with a count of one. This chain joins TRBV11-3 and TRBJ2-4; D may correspond to TRBD1 or TRBD2 (5 bases each). The CDR3 is 15 residues long. From germline, CDR1 is SGHNT and CDR2 YENEEA. Trimming took 3 bases from V and 6 from J, leaving 15 bases between them. The CDR3 loop reads CASSFRAEGRNIQYF. CDR3 in DNA: TGTGCCAGCAGCTTCCGCGCAGAGGGGAGAAACATTCAGTACTTC.

The gene calls are TRBV4-3 and TRBJ2-3; 14 nucleotides line up with TRBD2. After removal of 4 bases from V and 1 base from J, the junction contained 4 bases not matched to a gene. The CDR3 length is 17 residues. Germline V gives CDR1 LGHNA, CDR2 YSLEER. The CDR3 region has the DNA TGCGCCAGCAGCCGAGGGACTAGCGGGAGTGGCACAGATACGCAGTATTTT. It encodes CASSRGTSGSGTDTQYF.

The chain links TRBV10-3 to TRBJ2-1, with 10 bases that match TRBD2. This CDR3 region has 15 residues. The germline gives CDR1 ENHRY, CDR2 SYGVKD. J lost 8 bases, V lost 4 bases, and 8 bases had no gene match. CDR3: CAISGGTSEGDEQFF. The CDR3 DNA reads TGTGCCATCAGTGGGGGGACTAGCGAAGGGGATGAGCAGTTCTTC.

The V gene is TRBV11-2, the J gene TRBJ2-3; a weak D match, TRBD1 (6 bases). Per germline, CDR1 SGHAT and CDR2 FQNNGV. V gave up 5 bases and J gave up 7 bases, with 16 bases separating them. CDR3 length equals 14 residues. In DNA, the CDR3 is TGTGCCAGCAGCCCCTCCCGATGGGACAATACGCAGTATTTT. This encodes CASSPSRWDNTQYF.

About this clone itself: At the DNA level, this CDR3 is encoded by other sequences in the same sample as well. This chain connects TRBV2 to TRBJ2-3, with D hard to call. The V end lost 4 bases, the J end lost 6 bases, and 8 bases lay between the germline ends. CDR1 is SNHLY, CDR2 FYNNEI, per germline. This CDR3 is built from 12 residues. The CDR3 protein is CASSGDSDTQYF. The CDR3 DNA is TGTGCCAGCAGTGGCGACTCTGATACGCAGTATTTT. Combining the CDR3 with reference TRBV2 and TRBJ2-3 gives the whole variable domain EPEVTQTPSHQVTQMGQEVILRCVPISNHLYFYWYRQILGQKVEFLVSFYNNEISEKSEIFDDQFSVERPDGSNFTLKIRSTKLEDSAMYFCASSGDSDTQYFGPGTRLTVL.

This clone came up a few times. V is TRBV4-2 and J is TRBJ1-4, with TRBD1 matching 9 bases. Germline V gene sequence: CDR1 LGHNA, CDR2 YNFKEQ. Germline trimming cut 0 bases from V and 8 bases from J; bases unmatched to any gene: 7. The CDR3 is 16 residues long. The CDR3 DNA reads as TGTGCCAGCAGCCAAGATCGGGGGACAGGGAACGAAAAACTGTTTTTT. Translated, it gives CASSQDRGTGNEKLFF.

The chain has TRBV14 and TRBJ2-7; 7 bases are a match to TRBD2. J was trimmed by 3 bases and V by 0 bases; bases with no gene match: 8. Germline CDR1 reads SGHDN; CDR2 reads FVKESK. This CDR3 is built from 16 residues. The CDR3 sequence is CASSQDFGGGLYEQYF. Here the CDR3 DNA reads TGTGCCAGCAGCCAAGATTTCGGGGGAGGGCTCTACGAGCAGTACTTC.

This clone appeared once. The J gene is TRBJ1-4, the V gene TRBV27; D remains unclear. CDR1 is MNHEY, CDR2 SMNVEV, per germline (reference sequence). Trimming pared 4 bases from V and 7 bases from J, leaving 13 bases between. The CDR3 contains 14 residues. In DNA, the CDR3 is TGTGCCAGCAGTTCGGACCCCGACCTTGAAAAACTGTTTTTT. This encodes CASSSDPDLEKLFF. The full variable domain, its missing parts supplied by reference TRBV27 and TRBJ1-4, is EAQVTQNPRYLITVTGKKLTVTCSQNMNHEYMSWYRQDPGLGLRQIYYSMNVEVTDKGDVPEGYKVSRKEKRNFPLILESPSPNQTSLYFCASSSDPDLEKLFFGSGTQLSVL.

The genes are TRBV5-1 and TRBJ2-7; D may match TRBD1 or TRBD2 (5 bases each). Looked up from germline, CDR1 is SGHRS and CDR2 is YFSETQ. V lost 0 bases to trimming and J lost 2 bases, with 12 bases between them. The CDR3 consists of 15 residues. The CDR3 is CASSLAGDGPYEQYF. As DNA, the CDR3 is TGCGCCAGCAGCTTGGCCGGGGACGGACCCTACGAGCAGTACTTC.

The chain combines TRBV6-1 with TRBJ2-7, with TRBD1 as a possible D gene (5 bases). The CDR3 covers 14 residues. CDR1 and CDR2 (germline): MNHNS, SASEGT. Trimming pared 3 bases from V and 3 bases from J, leaving 12 bases between. CDR3 in amino acids: CASSEVGVVYEQYF. The CDR3 DNA is TGTGCCAGCAGTGAGGTAGGGGTAGTCTACGAGCAGTACTTC.

The J gene is TRBJ1-1, the V gene TRBV30; 8 bases line up with TRBD1. Per germline, CDR1 GTSNPN and CDR2 SVGIG (reference sequence). The CDR3 covers 14 residues. Germline trimming cut 1 base from V and 4 bases from J; bases unmatched to any gene: 5. CDR3 coding DNA: TGTGCCTGGAGTGAGGACAGGGTGGCCACTGAAGCTTTCTTT. It yields the protein CAWSEDRVATEAFF.

V gene TRBV7-8 combines with J gene TRBJ1-4; the match to TRBD1 covers 7 bases. V lost 2 bases, J lost 4 bases, and 4 bases stayed unmatched. This CDR3 comprises 15 residues. Germline CDR1 reads SGHVS; CDR2 reads FQNEAQ. CDR3 bases: TGTGCCAGCAGCTTAACAACAGGGGATAATGAAAAACTGTTTTTT. It translates to CASSLTTGDNEKLFF. Together with reference TRBV7-8 and TRBJ1-4, the CDR3 gives the full variable domain: GAGVSQSPRYKVAKRGQDVALRCDPISGHVSLFWYQQALGQGPEFLTYFQNEAQLDKSGLPSDRFFAERPEGSVSTLKIQRTQQEDSAVYLCASSLTTGDNEKLFFGSGTQLSVL.

The V and J genes are TRBV19 and TRBJ2-3; D is uncertain. CDR1 and CDR2 (germline): LNHDA, SQIVND (reference sequence). V was cut by 4 bases and J by 1 base, with 12 bases left in between. This CDR3 has 15 amino acids. The CDR3 DNA follows: TGTGCCAGTAGTAAGGGCCGAGGAGGCACAGATACGCAGTATTTT. It translates to CASSKGRGGTDTQYF.

The chain links TRBV7-9 to TRBJ2-3; D gene ambiguous. The CDR3 has 16 amino acids. The V end lost 2 bases, the J end lost 0 bases, and 12 bases lay between the germline ends. The germline gives CDR1 SEHNR, CDR2 FQNEAQ (reference sequence). The CDR3 region has the DNA TGTGCCAGCAGCTTATTGTATGGCGAGAGCACAGATACGCAGTATTTT. It is translated as CASSLLYGESTDTQYF.

The chain carries TRBV29-1 and TRBJ2-1; a possible D gene is TRBD2 (6 bases). Germline values: CDR1 SQVTM, CDR2 ANQGSEA. There are 14 residues in the CDR3. With 1 base removed from V and 8 bases from J, the gap between germline ends came to 15 bases. CDR3 in DNA: TGCAGCGTTGAAGCGGGACTCGTTGCGGATGAGCAGTTCTTC. Its protein product is CSVEAGLVADEQFF.